This T cell receptor beta chain derives from a study of Ad26.COV2.S vaccination and SARS-CoV-2 variants. Points from the study as a whole: Spike-specific CD8+ and CD4+ T cell responses reportedly showed substantial breadth after vaccination.

Details on this clone: What it recognizes is unknown.

The CDR3 extends over 14 amino acids. In germline, CDR1 is SNHLY, CDR2 FYNNEI. Trimming took 11 bases from V and 2 from J, leaving 16 bases between them. Clones were read by immunoSEQ multiplex PCR, and TCRdb kept only the in-frame ones, dropping some. The table includes over 85,000 clones, over 60% detected once. Source: peripheral blood, taken after recovery from COVID-19. The TCR originated in a human donor who had recovered from COVID-19. The J gene is TRBJ1-5, the V gene TRBV2; D might be TRBD1 (5 bases). Here the CDR3 DNA reads TGTGCCTCCCGACAGCTCAGCGGCAATCAGCCCCAGCATTTT. Translated: CASRQLSGNQPQHF.